This is a list of T cell receptor beta chains from one sample in a study of CD8 T cell repertoires and HIV-1 epitope variants. These receptors lack a known antigen. Here immunoSEQ multiplex PCR was the method, and the copy in TCRdb shows in-frame clones only, minus some. The data contain around 5,200 clones, around 60% of them singletons. Sequencing was carried out using cultured CD8+ T cells derived from PBMCs. Receptor source: a male donor with HIV. Each CDR3 is given with its conserved first and last residue. D genes are given only for firm matches. A clone size is listed for some rows: how often the clone was seen (once, few, many), or a class if it is expanded.

TRBV28	.	.	TRBJ2-3	CASSWTAADTQYF	TGTGCCAGCAGTTGGACAGCCGCAGATACGCAGTATTTT
TRBV11-2	.	TRBD1	TRBJ1-2	CASSSFRGGNYGYTF	TGTGCCAGCAGCTCCTTCAGGGGGGGGAACTATGGCTACACCTTC
TRBV5-1	.	TRBD1	TRBJ2-7	CASSLEAGTGGYEQYF	TGCGCCAGCAGCTTGGAAGCCGGGACAGGGGGCTACGAGCAGTACTTC
TRBV9	once	.	TRBJ2-1	CASSGLRRNEQFF	TGTGCCAGCTCAGGTCTGAGGAGGAATGAGCAGTTCTTC
TRBV19	.	.	TRBJ1-5	CASSMDISSNQPQHF	TGTGCCAGTAGTATGGACATCAGCAGCAATCAGCCCCAGCATTTT
TRBV11-2	.	.	TRBJ1-1	CASSLDWQGRTEAFF	TGTGCCAGCAGCTTAGATTGGCAGGGAAGGACTGAAGCTTTCTTT
TRBV18	few	.	TRBJ2-5	CASSPGIETQYF	TGTGCCAGCTCACCAGGGATAGAGACCCAGTACTTC
TRBV28	.	.	TRBJ2-2	CASSLSPRQQGHYTGELFF	TGTGCCAGCAGTTTATCGCCCCGCCAACAGGGCCATTACACCGGGGAGCTGTTTTTT
TRBV28	.	.	TRBJ2-7	CASSPPDSYEQYF	TGTGCCAGCAGCCCCCCGGACAGCTACGAGCAGTACTTC
TRBV5-4	.	.	TRBJ2-7	CASSHITSGVYEQYF	TGTGCCAGCAGCCATATCACCTCGGGGGTGTACGAGCAGTACTTC
TRBV7-7	.	TRBD2	TRBJ2-3	CASSLVAGEMKQYF	TGTGCTAGCAGCTTAGTAGCGGGAGAAATGAAGCAGTATTTT
TRBV4-2	.	.	TRBJ2-7	CASRAGTENEQYF	TGTGCCAGCAGGGCCGGGACGGAGAACGAGCAGTACTTC
TRBV9	few	.	TRBJ2-1	CASSVEKAGTNEQFF	TGTGCCAGCAGCGTAGAGAAAGCGGGTACCAATGAGCAGTTCTTC
TRBV29-1	.	TRBD2	TRBJ2-1	CSVEDPLTSGRAYNEQFF	TGCAGCGTTGAAGATCCGCTAACTAGCGGGAGGGCCTACAATGAGCAGTTCTTC
TRBV9	.	.	TRBJ2-3	CASSVGGLGTDTQYF	TGTGCCAGCAGCGTAGGGGGCCTGGGGACAGATACGCAGTATTTT
TRBV27	.	TRBD1	TRBJ1-2	CASSATGGFGGYTF	TGTGCCAGCAGTGCGACAGGGGGCTTTGGCGGCTACACCTTC
TRBV7-3	medium-sized	.	TRBJ1-5	CASSLNGGLRNQPQHF	TGTGCCAGCAGCTTAAATGGAGGGTTGCGCAATCAGCCCCAGCATTTT
TRBV6-5	.	TRBD2	TRBJ2-7	CASSYGGGEQYF	TGTGCCAGCAGTTACGGGGGGGGCGAGCAGTACTTC
TRBV7-6	.	.	TRBJ2-7	CASSPRAGIPYEQYF	TGTGCCAGCAGCCCCCGAGCGGGTATCCCCTACGAGCAGTACTTC
TRBV5-4	.	.	TRBJ1-1	CASSLRQVNTEAFF	TGTGCCAGCAGCTTGAGACAGGTGAACACTGAAGCTTTCTTT
TRBV13	.	.	TRBJ1-6	CASSFSTPGPLHF	TGTGCCAGCAGCTTTAGTACCCCAGGACCACTCCACTTT
TRBV6-5	.	.	TRBJ2-1	CASSYGGRGYDEQFF	TGTGCCAGCAGTTACGGGGGCAGGGGTTATGATGAGCAGTTCTTC
TRBV7-9	.	.	TRBJ1-1	CVGQFMNTEAFF	TGTGTAGGGCAGTTCATGAACACTGAAGCTTTCTTT
TRBV4-3	few	.	TRBJ2-1	CASSPGTFYNEQFF	TGCGCCAGCAGCCCTGGGACTTTCTACAATGAGCAGTTCTTC
TRBV9	few	.	TRBJ1-2	CASTRSGSGGYGYTF	TGTGCCAGCACCCGGTCTGGGTCGGGGGGCTATGGCTACACCTTC
TRBV11-2	.	.	TRBJ2-3	CASSPPGWEAGPFF	TGTGCCAGCAGCCCCCCAGGGTGGGAAGCGGGTCCGTTTTTT
TRBV28	.	TRBD2	TRBJ2-1	CASSFDLPGLAPEQFF	TGTGCCAGCAGTTTCGACCTTCCGGGACTAGCACCCGAGCAGTTCTTC
TRBV4-3	.	.	TRBJ1-1	CASSQVFGTEAFF	TGCGCCAGCAGCCAAGTATTCGGCACTGAAGCTTTCTTT
TRBV5-1	.	TRBD1	TRBJ1-5	CASSLPRQGRWWMGNQPQHF	TGCGCCAGCAGCTTGCCGAGACAGGGACGGTGGTGGATGGGGAATCAGCCCCAGCATTTT
TRBV6-5	.	.	TRBJ2-2	CASSDKGETGELFF	TGTGCCAGCAGTGACAAGGGGGAGACCGGGGAGCTGTTTTTT
TRBV5-8	.	.	TRBJ1-3	CGGRLPGRNTIYF	TGTGGAGGGCGGCTGCCGGGAAGGAACACCATATATTTT
TRBV5-6	.	.	TRBJ1-4	CASSLTYDGDNEKLFF	TGTGCCAGCAGCTTGACTTACGACGGGGATAATGAAAAACTGTTTTTT
TRBV4-3	.	.	TRBJ1-2	CASSQEVGQGLYYGYTF	TGCGCCAGCAGCCAAGAGGTCGGGCAGGGGTTGTACTATGGCTACACCTTC
TRBV7-2	.	TRBD2	TRBJ2-5	CASSLGLSGGVLTQYF	TGTGCCAGCAGCCTCGGACTAAGCGGGGGGGTTTTGACCCAGTACTTC
TRBV7-8	once	.	TRBJ2-7	CASSQRYEQYF	TGTGCCAGCAGCCAGCGGTACGAGCAGTACTTC
TRBV5-6	.	TRBD1	TRBJ1-5	CASSVGLQGNQPQHF	TGTGCCAGCAGCGTCGGACTACAGGGGAATCAGCCCCAGCATTTT
TRBV14	.	.	TRBJ2-7	CASSGKRGPSAYEQYF	TGTGCCAGCAGCGGAAAACGGGGTCCCTCCGCCTACGAGCAGTACTTC
TRBV7-8	.	TRBD2	TRBJ2-3	CASSYAFGGDLTDTQYF	TGTGCCAGCAGCTACGCCTTTGGGGGGGACCTCACAGATACGCAGTATTTT